The clone carrying this T cell receptor (beta chain) was seen only a few times. Antigen: not known. From germline, CDR1 is LGHDT and CDR2 YNNKEL (reference sequence). Trimming removed 4 bases at V and 6 bases at J, with 13 bases between. This CDR3 has 13 amino acids. This specimen belongs to a study of regulatory T cells in long-lasting Graves disease. In building TCR beta libraries, iRepertoire HTBI primers were used together with Arm-PCR of CDR3 regions. TCRdb re-analysed the multiplex PCR reads in MiXCR, keeping a single row per CDR3 protein. The repertoire holds some 430,000 distinct CDR3 sequences, with 20% to 25% as singletons. Findings and limits, study-wide: Fewer public clonotypes were shared by new patients (around 960) than by persistent patients (about 2,700). Patients with persistent Graves' had lower TCR diversity than newly diagnosed patients. Persistent disease favored TRBV28, TRBJ1-2 and TRBJ2-5.

This sample's time point: persistent/refractory GD, antithyroid drugs over 5 years with positive TRAb. The authors made the TCR library using RNA they extracted from PBMCs. The V call is TRBV3-1, the J call TRBJ2-7; D gene ambiguous. Specimen: peripheral blood mononuclear cells (PBMCs), collected when the disease was refractory, from a patient treated with antithyroid drugs. The source of this sequence is a female donor with Graves disease. The CDR3 nucleotides are TGTGCCAGCAGCCCCAGACTGAATGGCGAGCAGTACTTC. It is translated as CASSPRLNGEQYF.